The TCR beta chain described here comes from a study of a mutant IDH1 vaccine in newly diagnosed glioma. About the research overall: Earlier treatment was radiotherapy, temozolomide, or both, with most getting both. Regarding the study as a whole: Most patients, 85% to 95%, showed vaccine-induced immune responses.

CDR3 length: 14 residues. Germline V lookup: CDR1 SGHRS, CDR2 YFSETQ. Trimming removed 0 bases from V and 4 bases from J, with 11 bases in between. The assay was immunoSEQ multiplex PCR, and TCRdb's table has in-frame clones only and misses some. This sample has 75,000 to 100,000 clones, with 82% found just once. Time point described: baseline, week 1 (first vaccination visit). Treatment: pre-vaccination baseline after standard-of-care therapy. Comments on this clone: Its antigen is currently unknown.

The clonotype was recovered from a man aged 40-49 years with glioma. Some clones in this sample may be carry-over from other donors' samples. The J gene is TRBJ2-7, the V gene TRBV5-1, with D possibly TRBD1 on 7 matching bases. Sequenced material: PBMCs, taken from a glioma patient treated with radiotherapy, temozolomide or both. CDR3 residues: CASSLGQGGYEQYF. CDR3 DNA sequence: TGCGCCAGCAGCTTGGGGCAGGGGGGATACGAGCAGTACTTC.